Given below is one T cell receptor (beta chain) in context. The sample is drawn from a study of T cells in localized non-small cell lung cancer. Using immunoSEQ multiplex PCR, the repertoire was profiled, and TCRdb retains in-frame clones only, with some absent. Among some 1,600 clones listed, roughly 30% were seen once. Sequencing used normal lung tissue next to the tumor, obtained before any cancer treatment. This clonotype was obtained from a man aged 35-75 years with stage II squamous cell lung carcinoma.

The CDR3 region is CASTRVSGGEQYF. CDR3 DNA: TGTGCCAGCACCAGGGTCTCGGGGGGCGAGCAGTACTTC. The chain combines TRBV12-5 with TRBJ2-7, with 7 bases lining up with TRBD2. The CDR3 sequence is 13 residues long. CDR1 LGHNT and CDR2 FRNRAP come from the germline V gene.